The sequence of this TCR beta chain was determined in a study of Graves' ophthalmopathy and Graves' hyperthyroidism. On the study more broadly: Upon initial diagnosis and before any treatment, peripheral blood was collected.

Study-wide results and caveats: A 13-signature model separated ophthalmopathy from stable hyperthyroidism, 85% to 90% sensitivity, just over 80% specificity. This model predicted ophthalmopathy progression (sensitivity around 71%, specificity roughly 72%).

This clonotype has just a few counts. As yet, its antigen is unknown. RNA transcripts yielded amplified TCR beta CDR3 regions. First-round RT-PCR with HTBI primers preceded a second-round multiplex PCR. TCRdb recomputed calls from the multiplex PCR reads with MiXCR, one row per CDR3 protein. Of 200,000 to 250,000 distinct CDR3 sequences listed, 45% are singletons. Specimen: peripheral blood. The sequence was obtained from an adult man with Graves' ophthalmopathy.

The chain's CDR3 is CASRRERLNTEAFF. The CDR3 coding sequence is TGTGCCAGTCGGAGGGAGCGACTGAACACTGAAGCTTTCTTT. This chain uses TRBV19 with TRBJ1-1; D uncertain. V was pared by 8 bases and J by 0 bases, with 13 bases between. The germline V gene encodes CDR1 LNHDA and CDR2 SQIVND (reference sequence). CDR3 size: 14 residues.